The sequence of this TCR beta chain was determined in a study of T cells in Graves' hyperthyroidism and ophthalmopathy. General study results and limits: Model-based prediction identified ophthalmopathy a median 6.5 months prior to its onset.

Exclusion criteria comprised uncontrolled infection, other autoimmune disease, pregnancy or lactation. This clonotype was counted at least ten times. Antigen: not known. The CDR3 extends over 17 amino acids. Trimming at V came to 4 bases and at J to 10 bases, leaving 15 bases not matched to a gene. CDR1 LGHDT and CDR2 YNNKEL come from the germline V gene (reference sequence). The investigators amplified TCR beta CDR3 regions from RNA transcripts. RT-PCR in the first round (using the HTBI primer set) targeted the TCR CDR3. MiXCR, run by TCRdb on the multiplex PCR reads, gives a single entry per CDR3 protein. The sample records more than 300,000 distinct CDR3 sequences, 17% being singletons.

The source is a woman aged 25 to 39 with Graves' hyperthyroidism that later progressed to Graves' ophthalmopathy. J is TRBJ1-6 and V is TRBV3-1; 8 bases fit TRBD1. Sequences were obtained from blood. The CDR3 nucleotides are TGTGCCAGCAGCCTCAGAGTAAGGACAGGGACAAACTCACCCCTCCACTTT. Translated, it gives CASSLRVRTGTNSPLHF.